This entry lists 22 T cell receptor beta chains sequenced from one sample in a study of identical twins. TCRdb itself ran the 5' RACE reads through MiXCR, one entry per CDR3 protein. Here the sample spans some 690,000 distinct CDR3 sequences, roughly 20% being singletons. The sample was also reused in another study, on T cells expressing NK-cell markers.

Sequencing was done on a sample of PBMCs. Receptors were obtained from a woman aged 18-30 years in good health.

Notes on this clonotype: Germline and junction disagree at one end, which may indicate a read error. The rearrangement uses TRBV25-1 and TRBJ2-3; possibly TRBD1 for D (6 bases). The CDR3 is 14 residues long. Germline loops: CDR1 MGHDK, CDR2 SYGVNS. The CDR3: CASSPGASKDTQYF. CDR3 in DNA: TGTGCCAGCAGCCCAGGGGCGAGCAAAGATACGCAGTATTTT.

This clonotype was found a few times. CDR3 sequence reads: CASSPLWGNTEAFF. CDR3 nucleotide sequence: TGTGCCAGCAGCCCCCTCTGGGGGAACACTGAAGCTTTCTTT. The J gene is TRBJ1-1, the V gene TRBV12-3 or TRBV12-4, with unresolved D. The length of the CDR3 is 14 residues. V was shortened by 6 bases and J by 1 base, with 12 bases between the two germline ends.

This clonotype was counted many times. The V call is TRBV4-3, the J call TRBJ1-5, with no clear D. This CDR3 spans 15 amino acids. Germline loops: CDR1 LGHNA, CDR2 YSLEER. The V end was cut by 6 bases, the J end by 0 bases, with 12 bases between. This CDR3 is CASSPGFSSNQPQHF. CDR3 bases: TGCGCCAGCAGTCCGGGCTTCTCTAGCAATCAGCCCCAGCATTTT.

This clonotype was picked up a small number of times. This chain uses TRBV9 with TRBJ2-3; D perhaps matches TRBD1 (5 bases). The V and J ends lost 0 bases and 8 bases respectively, with 7 bases between them. The germline CDR1 and CDR2 sequences are SGDLS and YYNGEE. This CDR3 has 12 amino acids. The CDR3 DNA sequence: TGTGCCAGCAGCGTAGGAAGGGGTACGCAGTATTTT. Translating gives CASSVGRGTQYF.

V is TRBV20-1 and J is TRBJ1-2; no firm D call. Trimming took 6 bases from V and 8 from J, leaving 13 bases between them. This CDR3 is 11 amino acids long. Germline V lookup: CDR1 DFQATT, CDR2 SNEGSKA (reference sequence). The CDR3, as DNA: TGCAGTGCGCCCGGAAAGTTCGGCTACACCTTC. Its protein is CSAPGKFGYTF.

This clonotype came up many times. The chain links TRBV5-1 to TRBJ1-1; 7 bases align to TRBD1. With V trimmed by 5 bases and J by 5 bases, 15 bases remained unmatched. In germline, CDR1 is SGHRS, CDR2 YFSETQ. The CDR3 is 16 residues long. The CDR3, as DNA: TGCGCCAGCAGAAAATCCGGGACAGAAAGAGGAACTGAAGCTTTCTTT. Its translation is CASRKSGTERGTEAFF.

The J gene is TRBJ2-2, the V gene TRBV29-1; D is unresolved. V was cut by 7 bases and J by 5 bases, with 14 bases left in between. The CDR3 consists of 13 residues. Germline CDR1 is SQVTM and CDR2 is ANQGSEA. CDR3 in amino acids: CSAVWGGTGELFF. DNA for the CDR3: TGCAGCGCTGTGTGGGGTGGGACCGGGGAGCTGTTTTTT.

The V and J genes are TRBV18 and TRBJ2-7; a possible D gene is TRBD1 (6 bases). The length of the CDR3 is 14 residues. Deletions cut 5 bases from V and 3 bases from J, with 14 bases between. CDR1 KGHSH and CDR2 LQKENI come from the germline V gene. The CDR3 DNA is TGTGCCAGCTCAGGTAACAGGGTAGTCTACGAGCAGTACTTC. Translating it yields CASSGNRVVYEQYF.

This clonotype has at least ten counts. V is TRBV20-1 and J is TRBJ2-3; D is tentatively TRBD1 or TRBD2 (5 bases each). This CDR3 is 15 amino acids long. Per the germline V gene, CDR1 is DFQATT and CDR2 is SNEGSKA (reference sequence). V lost 0 bases, J lost 3 bases, and 13 bases lay in between. CDR3: CSARDQGWGTDTQYF. CDR3 DNA: TGCAGTGCTAGAGATCAGGGATGGGGGACAGATACGCAGTATTTT.

Only a few counts were recorded for this clonotype. The chain uses TRBV7-9 and TRBJ2-4; no clear D. Germline values: CDR1 SEHNR, CDR2 FQNEAQ (reference sequence). The CDR3 runs to 15 residues. The germline V and J ends were trimmed by 5 bases and 0 bases, with 11 bases remaining between them. CDR3 sequence (DNA): TGTGCCAGCAGCATATATTCTCTAGCCAAAAACATTCAGTACTTC. This sequence encodes CASSIYSLAKNIQYF.

This clonotype was seen a few times. The V call is TRBV29-1, the J call TRBJ2-3, with 7 nucleotides matching TRBD1. The V segment lost 5 bases and the J segment 2 bases; nucleotides outside the gene matches: 10. The CDR3 sequence is 15 residues long. Germline CDR1 is SQVTM and CDR2 is ANQGSEA. This CDR3 reads CSVSSQGYDTDTQYF. The CDR3 nucleotides are TGCAGCGTTTCTTCACAGGGGTATGACACAGATACGCAGTATTTT.

This clonotype was detected a few times. At one boundary the junction diverges from the germline segment, which might be a read error. The V gene is TRBV12-3 or TRBV12-4, the J gene TRBJ2-3; D not certain. CDR3 length: 13 residues. The CDR3 is CASTYTGTDTQYF. In DNA form, the CDR3 reads TGTGCCAGCACCTACACCGGCACGGATACGCAGTATTTT.

The chain joins TRBV12-3 or TRBV12-4 to TRBJ2-5; D is perhaps TRBD1 (5 bases). The V gene lost 7 bases and the J gene lost 7 bases, with 13 bases spanning the gap. This CDR3 has 12 residues. Here the CDR3 DNA reads TGTGCCAGCACCTGGGGCAGCACGACCCAGTACTTC. Protein sequence: CASTWGSTTQYF.

This clonotype was seen a few times. This chain connects TRBV20-1 to TRBJ2-3; tentative D call: TRBD2 (7 bases). V lost 5 bases and J lost 2, with 14 bases in between. The germline V gene has CDR1 DFQATT and CDR2 SNEGSKA (reference sequence). The CDR3 has 14 amino acids. CDR3: CSAGAGASTDTQYF. The CDR3 DNA sequence: TGCAGTGCTGGGGCGGGGGCCTCCACAGATACGCAGTATTTT.

This clonotype was counted a few times. The chain is built from TRBV3-1 and TRBJ2-1, with a weak D call TRBD1 (6 bases). V lost 3 bases and J lost 9, with 24 bases in between. This CDR3 has 17 amino acids. Germline assignment: CDR1 LGHDT and CDR2 YNNKEL (reference sequence). As DNA, the CDR3 is TGTGCCAGCAGCCAGCAGGTAGCTTGGGGGCCTGGTAGTGAGCAGTTCTTC. Amino acids: CASSQQVAWGPGSEQFF.

The rearrangement joins TRBV9 to TRBJ2-7, with 14 bases aligning to TRBD2. The germline CDR1 and CDR2 sequences are SGDLS and YYNGEE. The CDR3 has 14 amino acids. The V gene end was trimmed by 4 bases and the J gene end by 6 bases; junction bases not matched to a gene: 3. CDR3 sequence: CASSWTSGGTEQYF. The CDR3 region has the DNA TGTGCCAGCAGCTGGACTAGCGGGGGGACCGAGCAGTACTTC.

This clonotype was seen a few times. The chain joins TRBV6-1 to TRBJ2-2; 7 positions agree with TRBD2. The CDR3 contains 17 residues. J gave up 4 bases and V 5 bases, and 13 bases lay outside the gene matches. CDR1 is MNHNS and CDR2 is SASEGT in the germline V gene. In nucleotides, the CDR3 is TGTGCCAGCAGTCTAGCGGCGGCCCGTAGCGGCACCGGGGAGCTGTTTTTT. Translating gives CASSLAAARSGTGELFF.

This rearrangement joins TRBV10-1 to TRBJ1-4, with D uncertain. This CDR3 has 14 amino acids. The germline V gene has CDR1 WNHNN and CDR2 SYGVQD (reference sequence). V was shortened by 2 bases and J by 4 bases, with 8 bases between the two germline ends. In nucleotides, the CDR3 is TGCGCCAGCAGTGAGGCAGGTAGTAATGAAAAACTGTTTTTT. This sequence encodes CASSEAGSNEKLFF.

This clonotype has ten or more counts. CDR3 coding DNA: TGTGCCAGCAGCTTATTGGCGGGAGGGAACACAGATACGCAGTATTTT. It yields the protein CASSLLAGGNTDTQYF. V is TRBV7-2 and J is TRBJ2-3; 9 positions match TRBD2. CDR3 length equals 16 residues. The germline V gene has CDR1 SGHTA and CDR2 FQGNSA. J gave up 2 bases and V 2 bases, and 5 bases lay outside the gene matches.

The chain has TRBV4-2 and TRBJ1-6; D gene ambiguous. Per the germline V gene, CDR1 is LGHNA and CDR2 is YNFKEQ. There are 14 residues in the CDR3. V lost 0 bases and J 11 bases, leaving 11 bases between the germline ends. In nucleotides, the CDR3 is TGTGCCAGCAGCCAAGAACGGGTTAGGGCACCCCTCCACTTT. Encoded protein: CASSQERVRAPLHF.

V and J are TRBV30 and TRBJ2-5; 8 positions agree with TRBD2. Per the germline V gene, CDR1 is GTSNPN and CDR2 is SVGIG (reference sequence). V lost 1 base, J lost 13 bases, and 17 bases stayed unmatched. The CDR3 is 15 amino acids. CDR3 residues: CAWSGTWEASGRPYF. The CDR3, as DNA: TGTGCCTGGAGTGGAACTTGGGAGGCTAGCGGGCGGCCGTACTTC.

The gene calls are TRBV6-1 and TRBJ2-4; D might be TRBD1 (5 bases). V was clipped by 8 bases and J by 3 bases, with 11 bases between them. Per the germline V gene, CDR1 is MNHNS and CDR2 is SASEGT. This CDR3 comprises 13 residues. The CDR3, as DNA: TGTGCCAGCCAATCCAGGGTCAAAAACATTCAGTACTTC. This translates into CASQSRVKNIQYF.